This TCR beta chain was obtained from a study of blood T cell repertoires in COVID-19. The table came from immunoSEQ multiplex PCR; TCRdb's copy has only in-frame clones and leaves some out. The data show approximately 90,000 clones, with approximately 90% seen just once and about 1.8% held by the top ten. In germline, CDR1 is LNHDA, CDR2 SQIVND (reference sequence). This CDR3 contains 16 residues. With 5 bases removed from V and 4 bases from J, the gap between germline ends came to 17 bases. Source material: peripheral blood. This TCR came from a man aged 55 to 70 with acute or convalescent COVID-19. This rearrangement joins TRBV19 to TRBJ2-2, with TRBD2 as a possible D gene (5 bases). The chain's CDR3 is CASSDIEPAGTGELFF. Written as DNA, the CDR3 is TGTGCCAGTAGTGATATAGAACCTGCGGGCACCGGGGAGCTGTTTTTT.